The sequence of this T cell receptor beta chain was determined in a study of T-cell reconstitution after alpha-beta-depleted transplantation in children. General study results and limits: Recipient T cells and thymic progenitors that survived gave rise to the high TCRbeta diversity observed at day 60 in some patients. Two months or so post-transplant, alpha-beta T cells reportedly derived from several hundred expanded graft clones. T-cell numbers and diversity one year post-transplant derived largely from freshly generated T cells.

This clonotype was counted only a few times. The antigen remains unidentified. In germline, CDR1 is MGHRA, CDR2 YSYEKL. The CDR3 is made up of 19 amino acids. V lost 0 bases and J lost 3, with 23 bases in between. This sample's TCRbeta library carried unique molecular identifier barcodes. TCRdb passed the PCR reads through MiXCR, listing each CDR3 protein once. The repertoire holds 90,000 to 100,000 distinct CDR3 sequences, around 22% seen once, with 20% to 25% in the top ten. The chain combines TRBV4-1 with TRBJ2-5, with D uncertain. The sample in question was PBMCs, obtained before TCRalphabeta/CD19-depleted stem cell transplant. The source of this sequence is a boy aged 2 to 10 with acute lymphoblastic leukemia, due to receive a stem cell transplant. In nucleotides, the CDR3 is TGCGCCAGCAGCCAAGAGAATGCCGGCGGCGCAAACTTTAAAGAGACCCAGTACTTC. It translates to CASSQENAGGANFKETQYF.